Below, 20 T cell receptor beta chains from the same sample are listed, as sequenced in a study of blood T cell repertoires in COVID-19. Measured with immunoSEQ multiplex PCR; TCRdb has only the in-frame clones, and not every one. This table holds 150,000 to 200,000 clones, roughly 89% found once. Sequencing used peripheral blood. The receptor set was obtained from a woman aged 70-85 years with COVID-19, enrolled during active disease.

The rearrangement links TRBV12-5 to TRBJ2-1, with a weak D call TRBD2 (6 bases). The CDR3 sequence is 13 residues long. V lost 1 base, J lost 10 bases, and 11 bases lay in between. The germline V gene has CDR1 LGHNT and CDR2 FRNRAP. This CDR3 is CASGLAARGEQFF. The CDR3 DNA reads TGTGCTAGTGGTTTGGCCGCCCGGGGGGAGCAGTTCTTC.

This clone was observed a handful of times. The chain recombines TRBV9 with TRBJ2-7; 9 bases line up with TRBD2. Germline V gene sequence: CDR1 SGDLS, CDR2 YYNGEE. Trimming cost V 7 bases and J 9 bases; bases outside gene matches: 17. CDR3 length: 15 amino acids. CDR3 sequence: CASAPSGRSYERQYF. For the CDR3, the DNA is TGTGCCAGCGCCCCCAGCGGGAGGAGCTACGAGCGGCAGTACTTC.

The chain recombines TRBV15 with TRBJ1-2; 10 bases are shared with TRBD1. CDR3 length equals 16 residues. Looked up from germline, CDR1 is LNHNV and CDR2 is YYDKDF (reference sequence). V trimming: 0 bases; J trimming: 8 bases; junction bases outside the gene matches: 9. CDR3 region: CATSRDATGGEYGYTF. The CDR3 region has the DNA TGTGCCACCAGCAGAGATGCGACAGGGGGCGAATACGGCTACACCTTC.

This clone was observed a few times. This chain connects TRBV3-1 (or the pseudogene TRBV3-2) to TRBJ1-2, with D perhaps matching TRBD1 (5 bases). This CDR3 region has 16 residues. Germline CDR1 is LGHDT and CDR2 is YNNKEL (reference sequence). V was trimmed by 5 bases and J by 4 bases, leaving 20 bases between them. DNA of the CDR3: TGTGCCAGCAGCTCACCAGGACAAGCGAACGCCTATGGCTACACCTTC. The encoded protein is CASSSPGQANAYGYTF.

This chain connects TRBV9 to TRBJ1-1; D is undetermined. Germline values: CDR1 SGDLS, CDR2 YYNGEE. Trimming took off 0 bases at V and 0 bases at J, with 6 bases between the two ends. The CDR3 contains 14 residues. The DNA for the CDR3 is TGTGCCAGCAGCGTAGCCAGTATGAACACTGAAGCTTTCTTT. Its protein is CASSVASMNTEAFF.

The chain uses TRBV6-5 and TRBJ2-1; 7 bases map to TRBD2. Trimming cost V 7 bases and J 2 bases; bases outside gene matches: 8. The germline V gene has CDR1 MNHEY and CDR2 SVGAGI. CDR3 size: 15 residues. This chain's CDR3 is CASTGSAGAYNEQFF. CDR3 sequence (DNA): TGTGCCAGCACCGGTTCGGCGGGAGCCTACAATGAGCAGTTCTTC.

This sequence joins TRBV3-1 (or the pseudogene TRBV3-2) and TRBJ2-1; 7 nucleotides agree with TRBD1. Unmatched junction bases numbered 1, after V lost 0 bases and J lost 2 bases. Per germline, CDR1 LGHDT and CDR2 YNNKEL (reference sequence). The length of the CDR3 is 15 residues. CDR3 DNA: TGTGCCAGCAGCCAAGAGACAGGGCCCTACAATGAGCAGTTCTTC. Its translation: CASSQETGPYNEQFF.

The chain links TRBV5-6 to TRBJ2-1, with 7 bases identical to TRBD2. The CDR3 totals 16 residues. CDR1 is SGHDT and CDR2 is YYEEEE in the germline V gene. V was clipped by 0 bases and J by 4 bases; unmatched bases: 7. CDR3 nucleotide sequence: TGTGCCAGCAGCTTGGCCGGTCCTAGCGGTTACAATGAGCAGTTCTTC. Its translation: CASSLAGPSGYNEQFF.

In regard to this clone: A junction boundary mismatches the germline segment, possibly from a read error. The genes are TRBV7-7 and TRBJ2-7; 7 bases align to TRBD2. The CDR3 is 13 residues long. Germline assignment: CDR1 SSHAT and CDR2 FNYEAQ (reference sequence). CDR3 sequence (DNA): TGTGCTAGCAGCTCGGGGGGAGCCTACGAGCAGTACTTC. This encodes CASSSGGAYEQYF.

The rearrangement joins TRBV4-1 to TRBJ2-3; TRBD2 agrees at 7 bases. Trimming took 0 bases from V and 1 from J; bases not matched to a gene: 4. The CDR3 has 16 amino acids. CDR1 MGHRA and CDR2 YSYEKL come from the germline V gene. The CDR3 spells CASSQEGGVGTDTQYF. The CDR3 nucleotides are TGCGCCAGCAGCCAAGAGGGGGGGGTAGGCACAGATACGCAGTATTTT.

The V and J genes are TRBV5-1 and TRBJ2-7; D is ambiguous. The ends were cut back, 2 bases at V and 3 bases at J, with 12 bases in the middle. This CDR3 has 14 residues. CDR1 and CDR2 from the germline V gene are SGHRS and YFSETQ. The CDR3: CASSFRQVGYEQYF. CDR3 DNA: TGCGCCAGCAGCTTTAGGCAGGTAGGCTACGAGCAGTACTTC.

This sequence joins TRBV6-5 and TRBJ1-6, with 7 positions matching TRBD1. The CDR3 is made up of 12 amino acids. Germline V CDR1 and CDR2: MNHEY, SVGAGI. Germline trimming cut 8 bases from V and 7 bases from J; bases unmatched to any gene: 2. CDR3 DNA: TGTGCCAGCGACAGGGACAATTCACCCCTCCACTTT. Translation: CASDRDNSPLHF.

This clone was found once. The V and J genes are TRBV5-4 and TRBJ1-1, with 9 bases that match TRBD1. CDR3 length equals 16 residues. Germline assignment: CDR1 SGHNT and CDR2 YYREEE (reference sequence). The V and J ends lost 4 bases and 3 bases, in that order; junction bases with no gene match: 10. The CDR3 sequence is CASSPIMRTGDTEAFF. CDR3 DNA sequence: TGTGCCAGCAGCCCCATTATGAGGACAGGGGACACTGAAGCTTTCTTT.

The chain has TRBV9 and TRBJ2-5, with D perhaps matching TRBD2 (5 bases). V was trimmed by 0 bases and J by 2 bases, leaving 11 bases between them. Germline values: CDR1 SGDLS, CDR2 YYNGEE. The CDR3 extends over 15 amino acids. The CDR3 DNA follows: TGTGCCAGCAGCGTAGGGACTTTGGGGCAAGAGACCCAGTACTTC. It is translated as CASSVGTLGQETQYF.

The rearrangement links TRBV27 to TRBJ2-2; 9 bases align to TRBD1. V trimming: 9 bases; J trimming: 3 bases; junction bases outside the gene matches: 8. This CDR3 is built from 15 residues. Germline V CDR1 and CDR2: MNHEY, SMNVEV (reference sequence). The CDR3 DNA follows: TGTGCCAGTAAGACCGGGACAGGGTACACCGGGGAGCTGTTTTTT. This translates into CASKTGTGYTGELFF.

This clone was detected only a few times. This rearrangement joins TRBV29-1 to TRBJ2-5; the D gene is possibly TRBD1 (5 bases). Germline CDR1 and CDR2: SQVTM and ANQGSEA. V lost 7 bases to trimming and J lost 1 base, with 13 bases between them. The CDR3 length is 13 residues. The CDR3 DNA follows: TGCAGCGCAGGGTTACAGGTCCAAGAGACCCAGTACTTC. This translates into CSAGLQVQETQYF.

V is TRBV12-3 or TRBV12-4 and J is TRBJ1-2; D perhaps matches TRBD1 (6 bases). The V gene lost 4 bases and the J gene lost 7 bases, with 13 bases spanning the gap. This CDR3 is 13 amino acids long. The DNA of the CDR3 is TGTGCCAGCAGTTCCACAGGGTCGGCTGGCTACACCTTC. It codes for CASSSTGSAGYTF.

V usage is TRBV27 and J usage is TRBJ2-1; 7 bases match TRBD2. CDR3 length equals 14 residues. V lost 5 bases to trimming and J lost 10 bases; unmatched junction nucleotides: 11. Germline lookup yields CDR1 MNHEY and CDR2 SMNVEV (reference sequence). Written as DNA, the CDR3 is TGTGCCAGCAGTCTCCGATCCGCGGGAGTAGAGCAGTTCTTC. This sequence encodes CASSLRSAGVEQFF.

CDR3 loop: CASSLSPGGAVYEQYF. CDR3 nucleotide sequence: TGTGCCAGCAGTTTAAGTCCAGGGGGCGCAGTTTACGAGCAGTACTTC. The rearrangement links TRBV27 to TRBJ2-7, with TRBD1 matching over 8 bases. This CDR3 has 16 residues. Germline values: CDR1 MNHEY, CDR2 SMNVEV (reference sequence). J was trimmed by 4 bases and V by 2 bases; bases with no gene match: 10.

This clone was detected only a few times. V and J are TRBV4-2 and TRBJ1-1; 7 positions match TRBD1. The CDR3 is 14 amino acids. V shed 4 bases, J shed 3 bases, and the junction held 5 bases outside the gene matches. CDR1 is LGHNA and CDR2 is YNFKEQ in the germline V gene. CDR3 DNA sequence: TGTGCCAGCAGCCGAACAGGGGAGGACACTGAAGCTTTCTTT. Translating gives CASSRTGEDTEAFF.